This TCR beta chain was observed in a study of post-analysis software for immune sequencing data. cDNA libraries for TCR beta contained unique molecular identifiers. T cells numbering about 0.9 to 11 million yielded cDNA molecules that totaled about 500,000. Each CDR3 protein is one row after TCRdb ran MiXCR on the PCR reads. In the table there are roughly 870,000 distinct CDR3 sequences, approximately 53% of which are singletons. On this clonotype: Its antigen is unknown. At one of its ends the junction is not consistent with the germline gene, which may arise from a read error.

Study results and caveats: Normalized Chao1 diversity was significantly lower in multiple sclerosis patients than in controls. Comparison of patients with controls showed five or six TRBV segments more frequent in patients, TRBV5-6, TRBV5-1 and TRBV20-1 among them. F measure clustering grouped samples strongly by preparation batch.

The CDR3 loop spans 14 amino acids. Germline CDR1 reads SGHRS; CDR2 reads YFSETQ. The sequence was collected from a girl aged 5 to 17 with multiple sclerosis. Sequencing input: blood. The V and J genes are TRBV5-1 and TRBJ2-4; D may be TRBD2 (5 bases). The DNA for the CDR3 is TGCGCCAGCAGTTTGGACCACCCAGAGGGCATTCAGTACTTC. Its protein is CASSLDHPEGIQYF. Drawing the rest from reference TRBV5-1 and TRBJ2-4, the complete variable domain is KAGVTQTPRYLIKTRGQQVTLSCSPISGHRSVSWYQQTPGQGLQFLFEYFSETQRNKGNFPGRFSGRQFSNSRSEMNVSTLELGDSALYLCASSLDHPEGIQYFGAGTRLSVL.